This T cell receptor beta chain comes out of a study of cytomegalovirus exposure and HLA in healthy donors. The CDR3 length is 15 residues. V was clipped by 1 base and J by 5 bases, with 11 bases between them. Germline V CDR1 and CDR2: LGHNT, FRNRAP. The primer mix had 60 Vbeta and 13 Jbeta primers. Some clones are missing from TCRdb's copy, which holds only in-frame ones; the method was immunoSEQ multiplex PCR. The sample shows some 130,000 clones, 80% of them seen only once. This TCR came from a man aged 30 to 45 in good health. The V call is TRBV12-5, the J call TRBJ1-4; D is unclear. The sequenced sample consisted of PBMCs. CDR3 nucleotide sequence: TGTGCTAGTGGTTTGGGGACTTCTACCAATGAAAAACTGTTTTTT. It encodes CASGLGTSTNEKLFF. Combining the CDR3 with reference TRBV12-5 and TRBJ1-4 gives the whole variable domain DARVTQTPRHKVTEMGQEVTMRCQPILGHNTVFWYRQTMMQGLELLAYFRNRAPLDDSGMPKDRFSAEMPDATLATLKIQPSEPRDSAVYFCASGLGTSTNEKLFFGSGTQLSVL.